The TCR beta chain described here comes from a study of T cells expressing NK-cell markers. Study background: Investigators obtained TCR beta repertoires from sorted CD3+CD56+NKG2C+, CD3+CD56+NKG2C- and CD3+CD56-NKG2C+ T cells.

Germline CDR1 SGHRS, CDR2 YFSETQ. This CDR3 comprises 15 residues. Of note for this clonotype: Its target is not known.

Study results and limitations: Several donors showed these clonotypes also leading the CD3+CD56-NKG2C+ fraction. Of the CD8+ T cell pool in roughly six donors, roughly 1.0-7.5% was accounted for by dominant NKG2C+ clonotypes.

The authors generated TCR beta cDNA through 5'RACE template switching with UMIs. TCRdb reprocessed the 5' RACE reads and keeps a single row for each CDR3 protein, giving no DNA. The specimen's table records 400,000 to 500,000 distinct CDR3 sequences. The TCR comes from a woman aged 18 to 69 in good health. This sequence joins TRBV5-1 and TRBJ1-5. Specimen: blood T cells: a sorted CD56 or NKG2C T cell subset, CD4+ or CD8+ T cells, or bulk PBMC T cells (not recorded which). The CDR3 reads CASSPDSPWVQPQHF.